This T cell receptor (beta chain) was identified during a study of T cells in Graves' hyperthyroidism and ophthalmopathy. About the research overall: Peripheral blood collection took place at initial diagnosis, before any treatment.

This clonotype has ten or more counts. Its antigen is still unknown. Study conclusions and caveats: Within blood appeared most thyroid clonotypes that had expanded above 0.001.

Authors of the study amplified TCR beta CDR3 regions from RNA transcripts. Primed by the HTBI set, a first-round RT-PCR was run on the TCR CDR3. One entry per CDR3 protein results from TCRdb running MiXCR on the multiplex PCR reads. The table includes around 520,000 distinct CDR3 sequences, about 15% detected once. There are 15 residues in the CDR3. The trim removed 5 bases at V and 5 bases at J, leaving 8 bases unmatched. The germline V gene encodes CDR1 SGHAT and CDR2 FQNNGV. For Graves' hyperthyroidism to be stable, ophthalmopathy could not progress within 18 months. Each patient was aged 18 to 65 and had newly diagnosed hyperthyroidism of under 2 months' duration.

The chain combines TRBV11-2 with TRBJ2-1, with TRBD2 matching over 8 bases. The receptor was derived from a middle-aged woman with Graves' hyperthyroidism. The sample consisted of blood. CDR3 in DNA: TGTGCCAGCAGCCCCCAGGAGCGGGAGCACAATGAGCAGTTCTTC. Its protein product is CASSPQEREHNEQFF. Combining the CDR3 with reference TRBV11-2 and TRBJ2-1 gives the whole variable domain EAGVAQSPRYKIIEKRQSVAFWCNPISGHATLYWYQQILGQGPKLLIQFQNNGVVDDSQLPKDRFSAERLKGVDSTLKIQPAKLEDSAVYLCASSPQEREHNEQFFGPGTRLTVL.